A selection of T cell receptor beta chains follows, all from one sample in a study of cytomegalovirus exposure and HLA in healthy donors. Sequencing was performed with immunoSEQ multiplex PCR; in TCRdb, only in-frame clones are kept and a portion is missing. This table holds some 110,000 clones, roughly three quarters found once. The specimen was PBMCs. The origin of the receptors is a woman aged 40 to 50 in good health and CMV-seronegative. The CDR3 runs from the conserved cysteine through the conserved F or W. Fields, in order: J gene, clone size, V gene, D gene, CDR3 protein, CDR3 DNA. The D gene is left open where the match is weak. Some rows mark clone size as missing; the rest say once, few, many or name a class of expanded clone.

TRBJ2-7 | - | TRBV5-5 | TRBD1 | CASSAPRWDRGYEQYF | TGTGCCAGCAGCGCCCCCCGTTGGGACAGGGGTTACGAGCAGTACTTC
TRBJ2-1 | - | TRBV5-1 | TRBD2 | CASRYGTSGNHNEQFF | TGCGCCAGCAGGTACGGGACTAGCGGGAACCACAATGAGCAGTTCTTC
TRBJ1-5 | - | TRBV27 | TRBD1 | CASSPGDRSNQPQHF | TGTGCCAGCAGTCCTGGGGACAGGTCCAATCAGCCCCAGCATTTT
TRBJ2-5 | - | TRBV19 | - | CASSVFIRETQYF | TGTGCCAGTAGTGTCTTTATCAGGGAGACCCAGTACTTC
TRBJ2-1 | few | TRBV7-9 | - | CSSSTYRVPLYNEQFF | TGTTCCAGCAGCACGTACAGAGTCCCACTCTACAATGAGCAGTTCTTC
TRBJ1-1 | - | TRBV5-6 | - | CASSLDGRGTEAFF | TGTGCCAGCAGCTTGGACGGCCGGGGCACTGAAGCTTTCTTT
TRBJ2-7 | - | TRBV4-2 | TRBD2 | CASSQDMSGRSNEQYF | TGTGCCAGCAGCCAAGATATGAGCGGGAGGTCCAACGAGCAGTACTTC
TRBJ1-2 | - | TRBV6-5 | - | CASSSRGGSNYGYTF | TGTGCCAGCAGTTCCAGGGGTGGGTCGAACTATGGCTACACCTTC
TRBJ2-7 | - | TRBV27 | TRBD1 | CASSLSLRQGAGEQYF | TGTGCCAGCAGTTTAAGTTTGAGGCAGGGGGCGGGGGAGCAGTACTTC
TRBJ1-5 | - | TRBV29-1 | - | CSVVGGSNQPQHF | TGCAGCGTTGTGGGGGGGAGCAATCAGCCCCAGCATTTT
TRBJ1-5 | - | TRBV27 | - | CASSLGWGPNQPQHF | TGTGCCAGCAGTTTAGGGTGGGGGCCCAATCAGCCCCAGCATTTT
TRBJ2-1 | - | TRBV4-1 | TRBD2 | CASRRRLAGGNEQFF | TGCGCCAGCAGGCGTAGACTAGCGGGAGGGAATGAGCAGTTCTTC
TRBJ2-1 | - | TRBV7-9 | TRBD2 | CASSLTSGGYNEQFF | TGTGCCAGCAGCCTTACTAGCGGGGGCTACAATGAGCAGTTCTTC
TRBJ2-7 | - | TRBV2 | TRBD1 | CASSEAETQGVNEQYF | TGTGCCAGCAGTGAAGCGGAGACCCAGGGGGTAAACGAGCAGTACTTC
TRBJ1-6 | - | TRBV11-2 | - | CASSLRQGYNSPLHF | TGTGCCAGCAGCTTGCGGCAGGGGTATAATTCACCCCTCCACTTT
TRBJ2-5 | - | TRBV15 | TRBD2 | CATSTESGGPETQYF | TGTGCCACCAGCACAGAATCGGGAGGGCCTGAGACCCAGTACTTC
TRBJ1-2 | - | TRBV28 | TRBD1 | CASSSPTGIGYTF | TGTGCCAGCAGTTCCCCGACAGGGATTGGCTACACCTTC
TRBJ1-1 | - | TRBV29-1 | - | CSAQGNTEPFF | TGCAGCGCTCAGGGGAACACCGAACCTTTCTTT
TRBJ2-1 | - | TRBV20-1 | - | CSARPDNEQFF | TGCAGTGCTAGACCGGACAATGAGCAGTTCTTC
TRBJ2-7 | - | TRBV29-1 | - | CSVGRNFYEQYF | TGCAGCGTTGGCAGGAATTTTTACGAGCAGTACTTC
TRBJ1-1 | - | TRBV4-1 | TRBD1 | CASSPQIGQGAEAFF | TGCGCCAGCAGTCCTCAAATCGGACAGGGGGCTGAAGCTTTCTTT
TRBJ2-1 | - | TRBV6-1 | TRBD2 | CASSEAPFSSGKHNEQFF | TGTGCCAGCAGTGAAGCCCCCTTCTCTAGCGGCAAACACAATGAGCAGTTCTTC
TRBJ1-5 | - | TRBV2 | - | CASCGQPNQPQHF | TGTGCCAGCTGTGGACAGCCTAATCAGCCCCAGCATTTT
TRBJ2-2 | - | TRBV14 | - | CASSQVSSGELFF | TGTGCCAGCAGCCAAGTCTCCTCCGGGGAGCTGTTTTTT
TRBJ2-1 | - | TRBV4-1 | - | CASSQGGTAVRFF | TGCGCCAGCAGCCAAGGGGGCACAGCAGTGCGGTTCTTC
TRBJ2-7 | - | TRBV18 | TRBD1 | CASSPTGQGFVYF | TGTGCCAGCTCACCGACCGGACAGGGTTTTGTCTACTTC
TRBJ1-1 | - | TRBV18 | TRBD1 | CASSRQGAWEAFF | TGTGCCAGCTCACGACAGGGGGCTTGGGAAGCTTTCTTT
TRBJ2-1 | - | TRBV27 | TRBD2 | CASSPGLAGVNEQFF | TGTGCCAGCAGTCCCGGACTAGCGGGTGTCAATGAGCAGTTCTTC